This TCR beta chain comes out of a study of Ad26.COV2.S vaccination and SARS-CoV-2 variants. Overall study: Recipients of Ad26.COV2.S got it intramuscularly, once or twice 56 days apart.

As to treatment: 15 to 20 received Ad26.COV2.S at low or high dose, single or two shots; 5 received placebo; per-sample allocation not given. Specimen acquisition occurred on day 63 following the initial vaccine or placebo injection. V lost 3 bases to trimming and J lost 7 bases; unmatched junction nucleotides: 5. In germline, CDR1 is LNHDA, CDR2 SQIVND (reference sequence). The CDR3 has 15 residues. The repertoire was sequenced with immunoSEQ multiplex PCR; TCRdb's copy has only in-frame clones and lacks some. The table has 300,000 to 500,000 clones, about nine tenths seen once; the top ten hold roughly 3.2%.

This chain joins TRBV19 and TRBJ1-5, with 11 bases matching TRBD1. Source: peripheral blood, taken in a trial of Ad26.COV2.S vaccine versus placebo. This sequence was found in a person between 18 and 65 years old who received the Ad26.COV2.S COVID-19 vaccine or a placebo. In DNA, the CDR3 is TGTGCCAGTAGTATCGGGACAGGGGGGTGGCAGCCCCAGCATTTT. This translates into CASSIGTGGWQPQHF.